The T cell receptor beta chain described here comes from a study of spatial heterogeneity in lung cancer. The V and J ends lost 4 bases and 6 bases, in that order; junction bases with no gene match: 4. This CDR3 spans 14 amino acids. Germline CDR1 SEHNR, CDR2 FQNEAQ (reference sequence). TCRdb reprocessed the 5' RACE reads via MiXCR and lists one record per CDR3 protein. Among a few hundred distinct CDR3 sequences listed, approximately 15% were seen once. As to time point: sample taken at primary tumor resection. By its share, this clonotype is medium-sized (0.01 to 0.1%). For a library built for alpha chains, this beta chain is a stray read; little rests on its size.

The genes are TRBV7-9 and TRBJ2-5, with 11 bases matching TRBD1. Sequencing used normal lung tissue next to the tumor, obtained at surgery. This receptor was taken from a male donor with early-stage non-small cell lung cancer. CDR3 nucleotide sequence: TGTGCCAGCAGCTCAGGACAGGGGGCGAAGACCCAGTACTTC. Translation gives CASSSGQGAKTQYF.